The T cell receptor (beta chain) described here comes from a study of blood T cell repertoires in COVID-19. On the study more broadly: PBMCs, B-cell-depleted T cells, or T cells were the source of the cDNA or gDNA that made up the material.

TCRdb's copy holds only in-frame clones and misses some; the assay was immunoSEQ multiplex PCR. Among some 200,000 clones listed, around 82% were seen once. This clone turned up a few times. In germline, CDR1 is SGHRS, CDR2 YFSETQ. The CDR3 is 13 amino acids. With 4 bases clipped from V and 9 bases from J, the junction kept 6 bases outside the gene matches. Sequencing input: PBMCs or T cells enriched from blood (not recorded which). This chain connects TRBV5-1 to TRBJ2-2; 7 nucleotides match TRBD1. This sequence originates from a woman in her fifties or sixties who had been exposed to COVID-19. The CDR3 coding sequence is TGCGCCAGCAGCCCCAAGGGGGCCAGGGAGCTGTTTTTT. It is translated as CASSPKGARELFF. The complete variable domain, with remaining parts taken from reference TRBV5-1 and TRBJ2-2, reads KAGVTQTPRYLIKTRGQQVTLSCSPISGHRSVSWYQQTPGQGLQFLFEYFSETQRNKGNFPGRFSGRQFSNSRSEMNVSTLELGDSALYLCASSPKGARELFFGEGSRLTVL.